The clone carrying this TCR beta chain is labeled medium-sized. The antigen is unknown. The data derive from a study of T cell repertoires in cytomegalovirus infection. Looking at the study overall: Indications came from public TCR beta signatures; they pointed to CMV infection and to a matching HLA type. Study-wide points: Totalled public TCR beta family frequency picked out people who carried CMV plus the relevant HLA. CMV-specific TCR beta clonotypes restricted by HLA-C were the ones dominating the ex vivo response.

Each CDR3 protein gets one entry after TCRdb re-called the reads with MiXCR. The repertoire has about 180,000 distinct CDR3 sequences, approximately 15% of them found once; the top ten carry 25% to 30%. The V gene end was trimmed by 3 bases and the J gene end by 4 bases; junction bases not matched to a gene: 7. This CDR3 comprises 16 residues. Germline V lookup: CDR1 SGDLS, CDR2 YYNGEE. The chain uses TRBV9 and TRBJ2-5, with 12 bases matching TRBD1. Sequenced sample: PBMCs. The clonotype comes from a human donor in good health (CMV status not recorded). Some clones in this sample may be carry-over from other donors' samples. The CDR3 nucleotides are TGTGCCAGCAGCGGAAGGGGGGGACAGGGGGCAGAGACCCAGTACTTC. Amino acids: CASSGRGGQGAETQYF.